These 7 T cell receptor beta chains were all obtained from the same sample, sequenced in a study of blood T cell repertoires in COVID-19 (dated by TCRdb to the early 2020s). Library preparation employed the immunoSEQ multiplex PCR assay. Held by TCRdb, this immuneACCESS table contains in-frame sequences only and omits some clones. Under half of the omission traces to an unresolved V gene where checked; the cause of the rest is unknown. For this sample the table gives 320,000 or so clones, of which 85% were detected only once. The ten most abundant clones make up 1.9% of the sample. The sequencing input was PBMCs or T cells enriched from blood (not recorded which). Receptors originate from a woman aged 25 to 39 who had been exposed to COVID-19.

This chain connects TRBV4-3 to TRBJ1-1; D is possibly TRBD1 (6 bases). The V end was cut by 0 bases, the J end by 8 bases, with 13 bases between. Germline loops: CDR1 LGHNA, CDR2 YSLEER. CDR3 length: 14 amino acids. The CDR3 reads CASSQDELGTEAFF. The CDR3 DNA is TGCGCCAGCAGCCAAGATGAACTAGGGACAGAAGCTTTCTTT.

The genes are TRBV7-9 and TRBJ2-1; D is possibly TRBD2 (7 bases). Germline V gene sequence: CDR1 SEHNR, CDR2 FQNEAQ (reference sequence). V dropped 3 bases and J dropped 7 bases, with 16 bases sitting between them. This CDR3 spans 15 amino acids. CDR3 coding DNA: TGTGCCAGCAGCTTGACGGGGGGCCGGATTAATGAGCAGTTCTTC. Protein product: CASSLTGGRINEQFF.

This chain links TRBV5-1 with TRBJ1-6; D is perhaps TRBD1 (6 bases). The CDR3 contains 15 residues. Trimming cost V 1 base and J 12 bases, with 17 bases left between them. CDR1 is SGHRS, CDR2 YFSETQ, per germline. CDR3 bases: TGCGCCAGCAGCTTGATTGGAGGGGGGGAAGAACCCCTCCACTTT. The encoded protein is CASSLIGGGEEPLHF. The whole variable domain, filled in from reference TRBV5-1 and TRBJ1-6, reads KAGVTQTPRYLIKTRGQQVTLSCSPISGHRSVSWYQQTPGQGLQFLFEYFSETQRNKGNFPGRFSGRQFSNSRSEMNVSTLELGDSALYLCASSLIGGGEEPLHFGNGTRLTVT.

This chain uses TRBV11-2 with TRBJ2-6, with D unclear. The V end lost 3 bases, the J end lost 2 bases, and 8 bases lay between the germline ends. Germline values: CDR1 SGHAT, CDR2 FQNNGV. The CDR3 totals 15 residues. The CDR3 bases are TGTGCCAGCAGCTTCCTGATAGCTGGGGCCAACGTCCTGACTTTC. Protein sequence: CASSFLIAGANVLTF.

This clone is a singleton in its sample. This chain uses TRBV2 with TRBJ2-5; the match to TRBD2 covers 7 bases. J lost 7 bases, V lost 4 bases, and 9 bases had no gene match. The CDR3 is made up of 14 amino acids. The germline V gene has CDR1 SNHLY and CDR2 FYNNEI. CDR3: CASSGRTSGGTQYF. The CDR3 nucleotides read TGTGCCAGCAGTGGGAGGACTAGTGGGGGGACCCAGTACTTC.

V usage is TRBV2 and J usage is TRBJ2-7, with 8 bases matching TRBD2. The germline CDR1 and CDR2 sequences are SNHLY and FYNNEI. The junction had 8 bases not matched to a gene; V was cut back by 4 bases and J by 3 bases. This CDR3 region has 15 residues. CDR3 region: CASSVTGGGSYEQYF. CDR3 DNA: TGTGCCAGCAGTGTTACCGGCGGGGGGAGCTACGAGCAGTACTTC.

The chain combines TRBV6-6 with TRBJ2-7, with D unclear. The CDR3 spans 16 residues. The V and J ends lost 5 bases and 0 bases respectively, with 17 bases between them. Per germline, CDR1 MNHNY and CDR2 SVGAGI (reference sequence). The chain's CDR3 is CASSRRLLETSYEQYF. Written as DNA, the CDR3 is TGTGCCAGCAGTCGACGACTGCTAGAGACCTCCTACGAGCAGTACTTC.